A single sample is the source of the 10 T cell receptor beta chains below, sequenced in a study of blood T cell repertoires in COVID-19. The repertoire was sequenced with immunoSEQ multiplex PCR; TCRdb's copy has only in-frame clones and lacks some. The sample holds about 62,000 clones; 76% are singletons and the top ten take about 6%. Source material: peripheral blood. Receptors were obtained from a woman in her forties or fifties with active or convalescent COVID-19.

This clone is termed large (0.1 to 1%). The chain recombines TRBV6-5 with TRBJ2-1, with 7 nucleotides matching TRBD2. Germline trimming cut 6 bases from V and 5 bases from J; bases unmatched to any gene: 10. The CDR3 runs to 15 residues. Germline CDR1 and CDR2: MNHEY and SVGAGI. Here the CDR3 reads CASSWWAGEDNEQFF. The CDR3 DNA sequence: TGTGCCAGCAGCTGGTGGGCGGGAGAAGACAATGAGCAGTTCTTC.

The chain carries TRBV6-5 and TRBJ1-2, with TRBD1 identical over 7 bases. Germline trimming cut 1 base from V and 7 bases from J; bases unmatched to any gene: 3. Per the germline V gene, CDR1 is MNHEY and CDR2 is SVGAGI. CDR3 length: 13 amino acids. In DNA, the CDR3 is TGTGCCAGCAGTTACTTCAACAGGGGTGGCTACACCTTC. It encodes CASSYFNRGGYTF.

The rearrangement uses TRBV18 and TRBJ2-5; 10 bases match TRBD1. CDR3 length equals 13 residues. Germline values: CDR1 KGHSH, CDR2 LQKENI. Losses at the gene ends were 5 bases for V and 8 bases for J; bases not matched to a gene: 5. The CDR3 protein is CASSSGQGRTQYF. The DNA for the CDR3 is TGTGCCAGCTCATCGGGACAGGGGAGAACCCAGTACTTC.

CDR3 sequence (DNA): TGCGCCAGCAGCCAAGGGCCTAGCGCAAACACCGGGGAGCTGTTTTTT. It is translated as CASSQGPSANTGELFF. This chain links TRBV4-1 with TRBJ2-2; D is possibly TRBD2 (6 bases). This CDR3 spans 16 amino acids. The germline V and J ends were trimmed by 1 base and 2 bases, with 11 bases remaining between them. The V gene's germline CDR1 is MGHRA and CDR2 YSYEKL.

V and J are TRBV7-9 and TRBJ2-4; the D gene is possibly TRBD2 (6 bases). V was cut by 1 base and J by 4 bases, with 14 bases left in between. Germline values: CDR1 SEHNR, CDR2 FQNEAQ (reference sequence). The length of the CDR3 is 16 residues. The CDR3 DNA sequence: TGTGCCAGCAGCTTAGGGGCAGGGACTCTAAAAAACATTCAGTACTTC. Its translation: CASSLGAGTLKNIQYF.

This sequence joins TRBV19 and TRBJ2-2, with 9 bases identical to TRBD1. With V trimmed by 4 bases and J by 0 bases, 3 bases remained unmatched. Germline V CDR1 and CDR2: LNHDA, SQIVND (reference sequence). There are 16 residues in the CDR3. CDR3 DNA: TGTGCCAGTAGTAGGCGGACAGGGGCGAACACCGGGGAGCTGTTTTTT. It codes for CASSRRTGANTGELFF.

The chain links TRBV28 to TRBJ2-3; 10 nucleotides agree with TRBD2. Germline CDR1 is MDHEN and CDR2 is SYDVKM. The CDR3 extends over 14 amino acids. V lost 8 bases and J lost 1; bases outside the gene matches: 3. CDR3 in amino acids: CASQTSGGTDTQYF. The CDR3 coding sequence is TGTGCCAGCCAAACTAGCGGGGGCACAGATACGCAGTATTTT.

The chain links TRBV19 to TRBJ2-2, with 9 bases identical to TRBD1. The CDR3 consists of 14 residues. The trim removed 7 bases at V and 5 bases at J, leaving 5 bases unmatched. Per the germline V gene, CDR1 is LNHDA and CDR2 is SQIVND (reference sequence). CDR3: CASIGTGWTGELFF. In DNA form, the CDR3 reads TGTGCCAGTATAGGGACAGGGTGGACCGGGGAGCTGTTTTTT.

This chain uses TRBV19 with TRBJ1-1, with D maybe TRBD1 (5 bases). Germline lookup yields CDR1 LNHDA and CDR2 SQIVND (reference sequence). Between the trimmed V and J ends, which lost 8 bases and 3 bases, there was a span of 19 bases. The length of the CDR3 is 15 residues. The CDR3 sequence is CASLPGRGWYTEAFF. In DNA, the CDR3 is TGTGCCAGTCTCCCGGGGAGGGGATGGTACACTGAAGCTTTCTTT.

This sequence joins TRBV18 and TRBJ2-7; 14 nucleotides line up with TRBD2. The J segment lost 5 bases and the V segment lost 2 bases, leaving 5 bases of the junction unmatched. Germline CDR1 and CDR2: KGHSH and LQKENI. CDR3 length equals 16 residues. CDR3 in DNA: TGTGCCAGCTCACCAGGGACTAGCGGGAGCGTTAACGAGCAGTACTTC. It codes for CASSPGTSGSVNEQYF.